This is a list of T cell receptor beta chains from one sample in a study of T cell repertoires in cytomegalovirus infection. Antigens of these TCRs are unknown. TCRdb recomputed calls from the reads with MiXCR, one row per CDR3 protein. The data contain roughly 150,000 distinct CDR3 sequences, over 30% of them singletons. The source was CD8+ T cells from cultured PBMCs, collected from culture after CMV antigen stimulation. The receptor set was obtained from a human donor in good health (CMV status not recorded). Some clones in this sample may be carry-over from other donors' samples. Each CDR3 is given with its conserved first and last residue. Fields, in order: D gene, CDR3 length, V gene, clone size, J gene, CDR3 DNA, CDR3 protein. A D gene is named only where the DNA matches it firmly. Size is omitted from some rows. Given values are once, few, many or a class for expanded clones.

D: TRBD1
length: 13
V: TRBV5-4
size: few
J: TRBJ1-2
DNA: TGTGCCAGCAGCTCGGGACAGGACTATGGCTACACCTTC
CDR3: CASSSGQDYGYTF

D: TRBD1
length: 13
V: TRBV3-1
size: -
J: TRBJ1-2
DNA: TGTGCCAACAGCCCGGGACAGACGATTGGCTACACCTTC
CDR3: CANSPGQTIGYTF

D: -
length: 14
V: TRBV5-1
size: -
J: TRBJ2-3
DNA: TGCGCCAGCAGCACTGGACAGAACCCAGATACGCAGTATTTT
CDR3: CASSTGQNPDTQYF

D: TRBD1
length: 14
V: TRBV6-6
size: many
J: TRBJ2-7
DNA: TGTGCCACCACCGTGGGACAGTATGGGGGCGAGCAGTACTTC
CDR3: CATTVGQYGGEQYF

D: -
length: 15
V: TRBV28
size: -
J: TRBJ2-1
DNA: TGTGCCAGCAGTTTAACCGACGGAGGCCAAGATGAGCAGTTCTTC
CDR3: CASSLTDGGQDEQFF

D: TRBD2
length: 15
V: TRBV7-9
size: -
J: TRBJ2-7
DNA: TGTGCCAGCAGCCCGTCAGCGGGGCCCACCTACGAGCAGTACTTC
CDR3: CASSPSAGPTYEQYF

D: TRBD1
length: 14
V: TRBV20-1
size: -
J: TRBJ2-7
DNA: TGCAGTGCTAGAGTTGGCGGGACAGGGAACGAGCAGTACTTC
CDR3: CSARVGGTGNEQYF

D: -
length: 15
V: TRBV7-6
size: -
J: TRBJ1-5
DNA: TGTGCCAGCAGCCCCCTCAGGGGCCGTAATCAGCCCCAGCATTTT
CDR3: CASSPLRGRNQPQHF

D: TRBD2
length: 15
V: TRBV29-1
size: -
J: TRBJ2-1
DNA: TGCAGCGTTGGGGGAGGGGATTACCTATTCGATGAGCAGTTCTTC
CDR3: CSVGGGDYLFDEQFF

D: -
length: 15
V: TRBV12-3/TRBV12-4
size: -
J: TRBJ2-3
DNA: TGTGCCAGCAGTGGGGATTACAGGAACACAGATACGCAGTATTTT
CDR3: CASSGDYRNTDTQYF

D: -
length: 13
V: TRBV20-1
size: -
J: TRBJ2-3
DNA: TGCAGTGCCTGGGACCCTTTCACAGATACGCAGTATTTT
CDR3: CSAWDPFTDTQYF

D: -
length: 15
V: TRBV4-1
size: few
J: TRBJ1-1
DNA: TGCGCCAGCAGCCAAGAGGACAGCCGCGGCACTGAAGCTTTCTTT
CDR3: CASSQEDSRGTEAFF

D: -
length: 15
V: TRBV7-6
size: -
J: TRBJ2-3
DNA: TGTGCCAGCAGCTTTCTCGGGGGAAGCACAGATACGCAGTATTTT
CDR3: CASSFLGGSTDTQYF

D: -
length: 15
V: TRBV7-3
size: -
J: TRBJ2-3
DNA: TGTGCCAGCAGCTCCCTGGCGGTGGACACAGATACGCAGTATTTT
CDR3: CASSSLAVDTDTQYF

D: -
length: 14
V: TRBV13
size: few
J: TRBJ2-5
DNA: TGTGCCAGCAGCTTAAAGACCGGGAAGGAGACCCAGTACTTC
CDR3: CASSLKTGKETQYF

D: -
length: 16
V: TRBV4-1
size: -
J: TRBJ2-1
DNA: TGCGCCAGCAGCTTACCCCCCCCCGGGGGGCCCACCGAGCAGTTCTTC
CDR3: CASSLPPPGGPTEQFF

D: -
length: 14
V: TRBV12-3/TRBV12-4
size: -
J: TRBJ2-1
DNA: TGTGCCAGCAGTTTCGGCGGCGACGGAGTCGAGCAGTTCTTC
CDR3: CASSFGGDGVEQFF

D: -
length: 14
V: TRBV4-1
size: many
J: TRBJ2-6
DNA: TGCGCCAGCAGCCAAGACTCTGGGGCCAACGTCCTGACTTTC
CDR3: CASSQDSGANVLTF

D: -
length: 12
V: TRBV7-2
size: -
J: TRBJ2-3
DNA: TGTGCCAGCAACTCACCCTGGGATACGCAGTATTTT
CDR3: CASNSPWDTQYF

D: TRBD1
length: 14
V: TRBV7-6
size: few
J: TRBJ2-7
DNA: TGTGCCAGCAGCCTACAGGGGGCGGGAGTCGAGCAGTACTTC
CDR3: CASSLQGAGVEQYF

D: TRBD1
length: 14
V: TRBV7-9
size: -
J: TRBJ1-2
DNA: TGTGCCAGCAGTAAGCGACAGGGCCTCTATGGCTACACCTTC
CDR3: CASSKRQGLYGYTF

D: TRBD2
length: 16
V: TRBV27
size: once
J: TRBJ2-5
DNA: TGTGCCAGCAGTTCAATGAGCGGGGGGGCAAGAGAGACCCAGTACTTC
CDR3: CASSSMSGGARETQYF

D: -
length: 15
V: TRBV27
size: -
J: TRBJ2-7
DNA: TGTGCCAGCGGTTCAGCGGGACAGGAGTTGCTTGGTCTGTACTTC
CDR3: CASGSAGQELLGLYF

D: -
length: 14
V: TRBV6-1
size: many
J: TRBJ1-6
DNA: TGTGCCAGCAGTCAACGGAGCTCCAATTCACCCCTCCACTTT
CDR3: CASSQRSSNSPLHF

D: -
length: 15
V: TRBV7-6
size: many
J: TRBJ2-7
DNA: TGTGCCAGCAGCGCCGCCGGGCCTCTTTCCTACGAGCAGTACTTC
CDR3: CASSAAGPLSYEQYF

D: -
length: 14
V: TRBV12-3/TRBV12-4
size: many
J: TRBJ2-7
DNA: TGTGCCAGCAGTTTTGGTAGCTTAGCCCTCGAGCAGTACTTC
CDR3: CASSFGSLALEQYF

D: -
length: 14
V: TRBV10-3
size: many
J: TRBJ1-2
DNA: TGTGCCATCAGTGAATTGGGGTTCGGTTACGGCTACACCTTC
CDR3: CAISELGFGYGYTF

D: -
length: 14
V: TRBV28
size: -
J: TRBJ2-7
DNA: TGTGCCAGCAGTTTATACCCCGGGACTGTGGAGCAGTACTTC
CDR3: CASSLYPGTVEQYF

D: -
length: 12
V: TRBV5-1
size: -
J: TRBJ1-1
DNA: TGCGCCAGCAGCTTGGTTGGGGGTGAAGCTTTCTTT
CDR3: CASSLVGGEAFF

D: -
length: 14
V: TRBV4-2
size: few
J: TRBJ1-2
DNA: TGTGCCAGCAGCCAAGACCCCATCGACTATGGCTACACCTTC
CDR3: CASSQDPIDYGYTF

D: -
length: 14
V: TRBV20-1
size: -
J: TRBJ1-5
DNA: TGCAGTGCTAGTTGGGGGGAAAACAATCAGCCCCAGCATTTT
CDR3: CSASWGENNQPQHF

D: -
length: 14
V: TRBV5-1
size: once
J: TRBJ1-3
DNA: TGCGCCAGCAGCTTGACCCTGGGAGGAAACACCATATATTTT
CDR3: CASSLTLGGNTIYF

D: -
length: 12
V: TRBV12-3/TRBV12-4
size: -
J: TRBJ2-2
DNA: TGTGCCAGCAGTTTCGGCGTCGGGGAGCTGTTTTTT
CDR3: CASSFGVGELFF

D: -
length: 14
V: TRBV7-9
size: -
J: TRBJ2-5
DNA: TGTGCCAGCAGCTCCGAGGTTGGACAAGAGACCCAGTACTTC
CDR3: CASSSEVGQETQYF

D: TRBD1
length: 14
V: TRBV10-3
size: few
J: TRBJ1-1
DNA: TGTGCCATCAGTGATCCCGGGACAGGGAGTGAAGCTTTCTTT
CDR3: CAISDPGTGSEAFF

D: TRBD2
length: 15
V: TRBV3-1
size: few
J: TRBJ2-1
DNA: TGTGCCAGCAGCCAGACTAGCGGGGGTGTCGATGAGCAGTTCTTC
CDR3: CASSQTSGGVDEQFF

D: -
length: 15
V: TRBV12-3/TRBV12-4
size: -
J: TRBJ2-1
DNA: TGTGCCAGCAGTCATTGGAGGGGGCCTAGGGATGAGCAGTTCTTC
CDR3: CASSHWRGPRDEQFF

D: TRBD1
length: 11
V: TRBV29-1
size: -
J: TRBJ1-2
DNA: TGCAGCGTCCGGGACAGGGACGGCTACACCTTC
CDR3: CSVRDRDGYTF

D: -
length: 16
V: TRBV4-2
size: -
J: TRBJ1-2
DNA: TGTGCCAGCAGCCAGACCGTGGGGGACCCTAACTATGGCTACACCTTC
CDR3: CASSQTVGDPNYGYTF

D: -
length: 14
V: TRBV9
size: -
J: TRBJ2-1
DNA: TGTGCCAGCAGCGCATCGGACAGTTACAATGAGCAGTTCTTC
CDR3: CASSASDSYNEQFF

D: TRBD1
length: 13
V: TRBV19
size: -
J: TRBJ1-1
DNA: TGTGCCAGTAGCGACAGGGACGACACTGAAGCTTTCTTT
CDR3: CASSDRDDTEAFF

D: TRBD2
length: 15
V: TRBV6-6
size: -
J: TRBJ2-1
DNA: TGTGCCAGCAGCATACTAGCGGGGGGGCTCAATGAGCAGTTCTTC
CDR3: CASSILAGGLNEQFF

D: TRBD1
length: 14
V: TRBV29-1
size: -
J: TRBJ2-7
DNA: TGCAGCGTTCCCTACGGGACAGATGGAAACGAGCAGTACTTC
CDR3: CSVPYGTDGNEQYF